Shown below are 8 T cell receptor beta chains from a single sample sequenced in a study of PD-1 blockade in classical Hodgkin lymphoma. Using immunoSEQ multiplex PCR, the repertoire was profiled, and TCRdb retains in-frame clones only, with some absent. The sample consists of 31,000 or so clones, about 70% of them appearing once. The patients all showed relapse after autologous stem cell transplantation, while their brentuximab vedotin exposure varied. The starting material was peripheral blood mononuclear cells (PBMCs), obtained before the second cycle of nivolumab. The origin of the receptors is a human donor with classical Hodgkin lymphoma.

The chain has TRBV19 and TRBJ2-1; TRBD2 matches 10 bases. With 9 bases clipped from V and 1 base from J, the junction kept 12 bases outside the gene matches. The germline CDR1 and CDR2 sequences are LNHDA and SQIVND (reference sequence). This CDR3 is built from 17 residues. CDR3 sequence reads: CASSWSSGGGSYNEQFF. The CDR3 nucleotides read TGTGCCAGCTCGTGGTCTAGCGGGGGAGGGTCCTACAATGAGCAGTTCTTC.

In its sample, this clone was seen once. This chain links TRBV14 with TRBJ2-2; the D is unclear. With 6 bases removed from V and 3 bases from J, the gap between germline ends came to 11 bases. CDR1 SGHDN and CDR2 FVKESK come from the germline V gene. The CDR3 totals 14 residues. This CDR3 reads CASRTQAHTGELFF. Written as DNA, the CDR3 is TGTGCCAGCAGGACCCAGGCCCACACCGGGGAGCTGTTTTTT. The full variable domain, rest sourced from reference TRBV14 and TRBJ2-2, is EAGVTQFPSHSVIEKGQTVTLRCDPISGHDNLYWYRRVMGKEIKFLLHFVKESKQDESGMPNNRFLAERTGGTYSTLKVQPAELEDSGVYFCASRTQAHTGELFFGEGSRLTVL.

The chain is built from TRBV11-3 and TRBJ1-5; D is undetermined. V was pared by 5 bases and J by 0 bases, with 17 bases between. Per germline, CDR1 SGHNT and CDR2 YENEEA. CDR3 size: 17 residues. The CDR3 loop reads CASSPPSAGLSNQPQHF. The DNA for the CDR3 is TGTGCCAGCAGCCCCCCGTCGGCAGGTCTTAGCAATCAGCCCCAGCATTTT.

The genes are TRBV15 and TRBJ2-3, with 8 bases lining up with TRBD1. Germline CDR1 is LNHNV and CDR2 is YYDKDF (reference sequence). With 0 bases clipped from V and 0 bases from J, the junction kept 5 bases outside the gene matches. The CDR3 sequence is 17 residues long. The CDR3 loop is CATSRDQRTGSTDTQYF. The CDR3 DNA sequence: TGTGCCACCAGCAGAGATCAAAGGACAGGGAGCACAGATACGCAGTATTTT. Based on the CDR3 plus reference TRBV15 and TRBJ2-3, the full variable domain is DAMVIQNPRYQVTQFGKPVTLSCSQTLNHNVMYWYQQKSSQAPKLLFHYYDKDFNNEADTPDNFQSRRPNTSFCFLDIRSPGLGDTAMYLCATSRDQRTGSTDTQYFGPGTRLTVL.

The chain has TRBV6-5 and TRBJ1-4; a weak D match, TRBD1 (5 bases). Trimming removed 2 bases from V and 3 bases from J, with 7 bases in between. CDR3 length: 14 amino acids. Looked up from germline, CDR1 is MNHEY and CDR2 is SVGAGI. In DNA form, the CDR3 reads TGTGCCAGCAGTTACGACAGTCCTAATGAAAAACTGTTTTTT. Its translation is CASSYDSPNEKLFF.

The chain joins TRBV6-5 to TRBJ2-5; no clear D gene. V was clipped by 4 bases and J by 11 bases, with 20 bases between them. The CDR3 is 14 amino acids. Germline V lookup: CDR1 MNHEY, CDR2 SVGAGI. The CDR3 sequence: CASSLGPRPAEQYF. As DNA, the CDR3 is TGTGCCAGCAGTTTAGGGCCCAGGCCGGCGGAGCAGTACTTC.

This clone was seen a few times. The V gene is TRBV27, the J gene TRBJ2-3; D ambiguous. Trimming removed 1 base from V and 1 base from J, with 6 bases in between. The germline V gene has CDR1 MNHEY and CDR2 SMNVEV (reference sequence). The CDR3 runs to 14 residues. As DNA, the CDR3 is TGTGCCAGCAGTTTATACTCCCGCACAGATACGCAGTATTTT. Residues: CASSLYSRTDTQYF.

This chain links TRBV6-6 with TRBJ1-5; no firm D call. CDR3 length equals 13 residues. Germline lookup yields CDR1 MNHNY and CDR2 SVGAGI (reference sequence). Between the trimmed V and J ends, which lost 0 bases and 3 bases, there was a span of 3 bases. The CDR3 here is CASSYSVNQPQHF. The CDR3 DNA is TGTGCCAGCAGTTACTCTGTCAATCAGCCCCAGCATTTT.